This is a list of T cell receptor beta chains from one sample in a study of blood T cell repertoires in COVID-19. Generated by immunoSEQ multiplex PCR, the TCRdb table keeps only in-frame clones and is missing some. The table records tens of thousands of clones, less than 85% of them present only once. Input material: peripheral blood. The source of these receptors is a human donor in a cohort sampled during active COVID-19. The CDR3 runs from the conserved cysteine through the conserved F or W. Each record gives: J gene, V gene, D gene, clone size, CDR3 protein, CDR3 DNA. A D gene is named only where the DNA matches it firmly. Clone size is stated in some rows and not others, as once, few, many or a class when expanded.

TRBJ2-7 | TRBV20-1 | NA | NA | CSASILAGKYF | TGCAGTGCTAGCATTTTGGCAGGGAAGTACTTC
TRBJ1-2 | TRBV2 | NA | few | CASSGAHTNYGYTF | TGTGCCAGCAGTGGGGCCCATACTAACTATGGCTACACCTTC
TRBJ1-1 | TRBV3-1/TRBV3-2 | NA | NA | CASSQRGAGTEAFF | TGTGCCAGCAGCCAGCGGGGGGCGGGCACTGAAGCTTTCTTT
TRBJ2-3 | TRBV5-4 | NA | few | CASSLGGDTDTQYF | TGTGCCAGCAGCTTGGGCGGGGACACAGATACGCAGTATTTT
TRBJ2-5 | TRBV6-5 | TRBD2 | NA | CASTTVLAGEETQYF | TGTGCCAGCACCACTGTACTAGCGGGGGAAGAGACCCAGTACTTC
TRBJ2-3 | TRBV14 | TRBD2 | NA | CASSQISGGDTDTQYF | TGTGCCAGCAGCCAAATTAGCGGGGGAGACACAGATACGCAGTATTTT
TRBJ1-5 | TRBV5-6 | NA | NA | CASSLSGTGPQHF | TGTGCCAGCAGCTTGTCGGGAACTGGACCCCAGCATTTT
TRBJ1-1 | TRBV6-6 | NA | NA | CASSPGQRTMNTEAFF | TGTGCCAGCAGCCCCGGACAGCGCACCATGAACACTGAAGCTTTCTTT
TRBJ1-5 | TRBV3-1/TRBV3-2 | NA | NA | CASSQRSGRDQPQHF | TGTGCCAGCAGCCAAAGGTCGGGGAGGGATCAGCCCCAGCATTTT
TRBJ1-1 | TRBV29-1 | NA | once | CSVRIKTVPMNTEAFF | TGCAGCGTCCGGATTAAGACAGTTCCAATGAACACTGAAGCTTTCTTT
TRBJ2-7 | TRBV28 | NA | once | CASSLEGWETYEQYF | TGTGCCAGCAGTTTAGAGGGTTGGGAAACCTACGAGCAGTACTTC
TRBJ2-5 | TRBV7-9 | NA | NA | CASSLRSGEAQETQYF | TGTGCCAGCAGCTTAAGGTCAGGGGAAGCTCAAGAGACCCAGTACTTC
TRBJ2-7 | TRBV7-2 | TRBD1 | NA | CASSPPDRGYEQYF | TGTGCCAGCAGCCCTCCGGACAGGGGCTACGAGCAGTACTTC
TRBJ1-3 | TRBV5-1 | NA | once | CASSLVAVTGSGNTIYF | TGCGCCAGCAGCTTGGTTGCCGTTACCGGCTCTGGAAACACCATATATTTT
TRBJ2-7 | TRBV7-2 | NA | NA | CASSSPETNRGTYEQYF | TGTGCCAGCAGCTCCCCCGAGACGAACCGGGGGACCTACGAGCAGTACTTC
TRBJ2-7 | TRBV5-4 | TRBD1 | NA | CASSPRDRQSGEQYF | TGTGCCAGCAGCCCCCGGGACAGGCAGAGCGGCGAGCAGTACTTC
TRBJ1-5 | TRBV7-8 | TRBD1 | NA | CASSQDRVNQPQHF | TGTGCCAGCAGCCAGGACAGGGTGAATCAGCCCCAGCATTTT
TRBJ1-1 | TRBV29-1 | TRBD1 | once | CSVRTGVLVTEAFF | TGCAGCGTGCGGACAGGGGTGTTGGTGACTGAAGCTTTCTTT
TRBJ1-1 | TRBV30 | TRBD1 | NA | CAWSYRDSEAFF | TGTGCCTGGAGTTATAGGGACAGCGAAGCTTTCTTT
TRBJ2-1 | TRBV6-5 | NA | NA | CASMGSSSYNEQFF | TGTGCCAGCATGGGCTCGAGCTCCTACAATGAGCAGTTCTTC
TRBJ2-1 | TRBV30 | TRBD1 | NA | CAWSVARGLDNEQFF | TGTGCCTGGAGTGTAGCCAGGGGGTTGGACAATGAGCAGTTCTTC
TRBJ1-5 | TRBV27 | NA | NA | CASSFRGVGNQPQHF | TGTGCCAGCAGTTTCCGGGGGGTGGGCAATCAGCCCCAGCATTTT
TRBJ2-7 | TRBV5-1 | TRBD1 | NA | CASSSSTGGYEQYF | TGCGCCAGCAGCTCGTCGACAGGGGGCTACGAGCAGTACTTC
TRBJ2-1 | TRBV1 | NA | NA | CTSSRRTSGGALNEQFF | TGCACCAGCAGCCGGAGGACTAGCGGGGGGGCCCTCAATGAGCAGTTCTTC
TRBJ1-2 | TRBV5-4 | NA | NA | CASSPLTQDGYTF | TGTGCCAGCAGCCCCCTAACGCAGGATGGCTACACCTTC
TRBJ1-4 | TRBV2 | TRBD1 | few | CASSETRQGPPVIF | TGTGCCAGCAGTGAAACTAGACAGGGGCCTCCCGTGATTTTT
TRBJ1-6 | TRBV7-2 | NA | NA | CASSLMVGRTSSPLHF | TGTGCCAGCAGCTTAATGGTGGGTCGGACAAGCTCACCCCTCCACTTT
TRBJ1-3 | TRBV7-9 | TRBD1 | once | CASSWQGASGNTIYF | TGTGCCAGCAGCTGGCAGGGGGCCTCTGGAAACACCATATATTTT